What follows describes a single T cell receptor (beta chain). Antigen specificity is unknown. This sample was taken from a study of cytomegalovirus exposure and HLA in healthy donors. Study conclusions and caveats: Per published reports, the classifier diagnosed cytomegalovirus status with high specificity and sensitivity. Cytomegalovirus-associated TCR beta chains were listed, numbering over 150.

This PCR relied on a set of 60 Vbeta primers and 13 Jbeta primers. The data were produced by immunoSEQ multiplex PCR, yet TCRdb's version contains in-frame clones alone and is incomplete. This table holds 130,000 or so clones, 81% found once. The sequence was obtained from a woman aged 40 to 50 in good health and CMV-seronegative. Sequencing was performed on PBMCs.

In DNA form, the CDR3 reads TGTGCCAGCAGACTAGCGGGAGTTTCCGAGCAGTACTTC. This encodes CASRLAGVSEQYF. V gene TRBV27 combines with J gene TRBJ2-7, with TRBD2 identical over 11 bases. Germline assignment: CDR1 MNHEY and CDR2 SMNVEV (reference sequence). Trimming took 6 bases from V and 6 from J; bases not matched to a gene: 4. The CDR3 loop spans 13 amino acids.